This T cell receptor (beta chain) was captured by sequencing in a study of blood T cell repertoires in COVID-19. The overall study: Both acute and convalescent COVID-19 samples were obtained from the United States, Italy and Spain. T cells, B-cell-depleted T cells, or PBMCs provided the cDNA or gDNA that served as material.

The CDR3 has 13 amino acids. V lost 4 bases, J lost 14 bases, and 9 bases stayed unmatched. Germline-derived CDR1 and CDR2 are SGDLS and YYNGEE. Authors' processing steps: Reference gene primer amplification yielded estimated nucleated cell counts. Data came from immunoSEQ multiplex PCR; TCRdb stores just in-frame clones and leaves some out. V, J and clone size reflect that table, while D and trimming were determined from the DNA. The sample records roughly 100,000 clones, 84% being singletons. The chain links TRBV9 to TRBJ2-3, with TRBD2 identical over 11 bases. The source material was peripheral blood. The receptor was derived from a man in his sixties or seventies with active or convalescent COVID-19. DNA of the CDR3: TGTGCCAGCAGCCCGATAGCGGGGGGGCCGCTGTATTTT. Translation: CASSPIAGGPLYF.